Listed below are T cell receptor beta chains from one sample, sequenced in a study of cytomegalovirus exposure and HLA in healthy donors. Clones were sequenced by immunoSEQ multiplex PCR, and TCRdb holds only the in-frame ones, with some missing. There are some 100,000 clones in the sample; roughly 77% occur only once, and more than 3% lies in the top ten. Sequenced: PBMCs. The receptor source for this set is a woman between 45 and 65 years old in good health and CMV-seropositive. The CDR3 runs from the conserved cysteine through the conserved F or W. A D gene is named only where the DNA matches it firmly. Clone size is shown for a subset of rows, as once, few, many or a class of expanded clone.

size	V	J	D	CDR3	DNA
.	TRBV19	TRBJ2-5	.	CASSPQQQFQETQYF	TGTGCCAGTAGCCCCCAACAGCAATTCCAAGAGACCCAGTACTTC
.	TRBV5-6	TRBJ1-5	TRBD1	CASSLLTGGIVQPQHF	TGTGCCAGCAGCTTATTAACAGGGGGAATAGTTCAGCCCCAGCATTTT
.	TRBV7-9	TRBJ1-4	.	CASSLGQTGPYSEKLFF	TGTGCCAGCAGCTTAGGACAGACCGGTCCGTATTCTGAAAAACTGTTTTTT
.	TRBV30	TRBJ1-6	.	CAWSAGVNSPLHF	TGTGCCTGGAGTGCAGGGGTCAATTCACCCCTCCACTTT
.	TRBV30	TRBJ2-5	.	CAWRPTTVYREYF	TGTGCCTGGCGGCCGACTACAGTTTACCGGGAGTACTTC
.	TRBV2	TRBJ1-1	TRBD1	CASSGGWDTEAFF	TGTGCCAGCTCAGGGGGCTGGGACACTGAAGCTTTCTTT
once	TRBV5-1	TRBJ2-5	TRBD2	CASSPRLAGGGETQYF	TGCGCCAGCAGCCCCCGACTAGCGGGGGGGGGAGAGACCCAGTACTTC
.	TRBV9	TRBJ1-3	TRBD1	CASTKDRGFSGNTIYF	TGTGCCAGCACAAAAGACAGGGGCTTCTCTGGAAACACCATATATTTT
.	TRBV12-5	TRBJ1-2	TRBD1	CASGSWQGALLNGYTF	TGTGCTAGTGGTTCCTGGCAGGGGGCGCTTTTAAATGGCTACACCTTC
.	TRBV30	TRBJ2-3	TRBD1	CAWTQGTGAFTDTQYF	TGTGCCTGGACTCAAGGGACAGGAGCTTTCACAGATACGCAGTATTTT
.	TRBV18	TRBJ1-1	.	CASSPPLFGHLNTEAFF	TGTGCCAGCTCACCCCCCCTCTTTGGACACCTGAACACTGAAGCTTTCTTT
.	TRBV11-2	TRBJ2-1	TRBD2	CASSSRTSGLNNEQFF	TGTGCCAGCAGCTCCAGGACTAGCGGGTTAAACAATGAGCAGTTCTTC
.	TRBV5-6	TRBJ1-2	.	CASSSRGTYGYTF	TGTGCCAGCAGCTCTCGCGGGACCTATGGCTACACCTTC
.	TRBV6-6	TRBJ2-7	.	CASQGFGYEQYF	TGTGCCAGCCAGGGTTTTGGCTACGAGCAGTACTTC
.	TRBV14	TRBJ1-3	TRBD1	CASSQDLGGEDTIYF	TGTGCCAGCAGCCAAGATCTAGGGGGCGAGGACACCATATATTTT
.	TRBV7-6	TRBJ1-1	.	CATLPASGTEAFF	TGTGCCACCCTACCAGCGAGTGGCACTGAAGCTTTCTTT
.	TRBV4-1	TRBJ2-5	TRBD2	CASSQDRTSGGEETQYF	TGCGCCAGCAGCCAAGATAGGACTAGCGGGGGCGAAGAGACCCAGTACTTC
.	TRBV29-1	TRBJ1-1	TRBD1	CSVSSGGSTTEAFF	TGCAGCGTTTCTTCAGGGGGTTCAACGACTGAAGCTTTCTTT
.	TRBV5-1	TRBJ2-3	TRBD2	CASSSSGTSLSDTQYF	TGCGCCAGCAGCAGTTCAGGGACTAGCTTATCAGATACGCAGTATTTT
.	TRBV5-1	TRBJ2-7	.	CASRGRHPDEQYF	TGCGCCAGCAGAGGCAGGCACCCGGACGAGCAGTACTTC
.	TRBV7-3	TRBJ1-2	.	CASSSGGGYTF	TGTGCCAGCAGCTCGGGGGGGGGCTACACCTTC
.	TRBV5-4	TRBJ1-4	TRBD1	CASSSGTGVEKLFF	TGTGCCAGCAGCTCCGGGACAGGGGTTGAAAAACTGTTTTTT
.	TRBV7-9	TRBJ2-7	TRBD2	CSSSLGRGEQYF	TGTTCCAGCAGCTTAGGGCGGGGGGAGCAGTACTTC
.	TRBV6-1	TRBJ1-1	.	CASRTGGTEAFF	TGTGCCAGCAGGACAGGTGGCACTGAAGCTTTCTTT
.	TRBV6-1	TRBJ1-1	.	CASSEGGLLNTEAFF	TGTGCCAGCAGTGAAGGGGGACTTTTGAACACTGAAGCTTTCTTT
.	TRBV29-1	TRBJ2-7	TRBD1	CSVRPHSTGTYEQYF	TGCAGCGTGAGACCCCACTCGACAGGGACCTACGAGCAGTACTTC
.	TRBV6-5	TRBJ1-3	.	CASSYRGGNTIYF	TGTGCCAGCAGTTACCGGGGGGGGAACACCATATATTTT
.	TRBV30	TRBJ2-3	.	CAWSGFDGSRTDSQYF	TGTGCCTGGAGTGGATTCGACGGGAGTCGAACAGATTCGCAGTATTTT